The clone carrying this T cell receptor (beta chain) showed up just once. Germline loops: CDR1 MNHEY, CDR2 SVGAGI. V gave up 10 bases and J gave up 5 bases, with 14 bases separating them. The CDR3 totals 12 residues. The sample belongs to a study of brain metastases from non-small cell lung cancer. Generated by immunoSEQ multiplex PCR, the TCRdb table keeps only in-frame clones and is missing some. Found here are roughly 2,300 clones, about nine tenths of them singletons; the top ten hold roughly 9.2%. The sequencing input was tumor-adjacent normal tissue. The V and J genes are TRBV6-5 and TRBJ1-2; the D is unclear. The source of this sequence is a donor at least 40 years old with non-small cell lung cancer. In DNA, the CDR3 is TGTGCCATTATGGACCCGGTATATGGCTACACCTTC. This encodes CAIMDPVYGYTF.